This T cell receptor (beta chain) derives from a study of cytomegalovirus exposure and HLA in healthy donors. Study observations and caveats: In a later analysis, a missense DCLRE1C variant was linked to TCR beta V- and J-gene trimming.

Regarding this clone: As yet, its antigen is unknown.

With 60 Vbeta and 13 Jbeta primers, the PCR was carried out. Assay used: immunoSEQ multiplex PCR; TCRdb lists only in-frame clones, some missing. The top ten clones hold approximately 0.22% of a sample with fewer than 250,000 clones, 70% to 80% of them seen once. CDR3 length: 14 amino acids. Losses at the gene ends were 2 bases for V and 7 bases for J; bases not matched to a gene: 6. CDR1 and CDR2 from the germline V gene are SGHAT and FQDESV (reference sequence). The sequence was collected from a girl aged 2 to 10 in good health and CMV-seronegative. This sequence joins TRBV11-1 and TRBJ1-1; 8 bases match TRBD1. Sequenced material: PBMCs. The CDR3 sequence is CASSLHTGGGEAFF. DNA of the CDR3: TGTGCCAGCAGCTTACATACAGGGGGGGGTGAAGCTTTCTTT.